The 18 T cell receptor beta chains presented below share a single source sample, sequenced in a study of cytotoxic CD8 clonotypes in ibrutinib-treated CLL. Libraries were prepared by immunoSEQ multiplex PCR; TCRdb keeps only in-frame clonotypes and omits some of them. The sample yields some 150,000 clones, 70% to 80% seen once. Sequencing was performed on PBMCs, taken after 24 months of ibrutinib treatment. The receptors come from a human donor with chronic lymphocytic leukemia.

V usage is TRBV10-3 and J usage is TRBJ2-1, with D possibly being TRBD1 (5 bases). The CDR3 consists of 15 residues. Germline V gene data show CDR1 as ENHRY and CDR2 as SYGVKD. Trimming left V 2 bases short and J 0 bases short, with 8 bases between. The CDR3 coding sequence is TGTGCCATCAGTGAGGGACACCACTCCTACAATGAGCAGTTCTTC. Protein product: CAISEGHHSYNEQFF.

The chain has TRBV28 and TRBJ1-2; 8 bases map to TRBD1. The CDR3 has 16 residues. Per the germline V gene, CDR1 is MDHEN and CDR2 is SYDVKM. The junction had 12 bases not matched to a gene; V was cut back by 5 bases and J by 4 bases. CDR3 protein: CASSAPQGALAYGYTF. The CDR3 coding sequence is TGTGCCAGCAGTGCCCCGCAGGGGGCTTTGGCCTATGGCTACACCTTC.

The genes are TRBV19 and TRBJ1-2; D is undetermined. The CDR3 runs 14 residues. CDR1 is LNHDA and CDR2 is SQIVND in the germline V gene (reference sequence). V shed 3 bases and J shed 0 bases, with 8 bases lying between them. The CDR3 DNA is TGTGCCAGTAGTATGGCCGGTACTAACTATGGCTACACCTTC. Translated, it gives CASSMAGTNYGYTF. The full variable domain, its missing parts supplied by reference TRBV19 and TRBJ1-2, is DGGITQSPKYLFRKEGQNVTLSCEQNLNHDAMYWYRQDPGQGLRLIYYSQIVNDFQKGDIAEGYSVSREKKESFPLTVTSAQKNPTAFYLCASSMAGTNYGYTFGSGTRLTVV.

This clone has more than one count but fewer than ten. Other DNA sequences in this specimen translate into the identical CDR3. In nucleotides, the CDR3 is TGTGCCAGCAGCCCCGGGACTAGCGGGACCTACGAGCAGTACTTC. Amino acids: CASSPGTSGTYEQYF. The chain recombines TRBV5-4 with TRBJ2-7; 13 bases map to TRBD2. V lost 4 bases and J lost 2; bases outside the gene matches: 3. The CDR3 runs 15 residues. The V gene's germline CDR1 is SGHNT and CDR2 YYREEE (reference sequence).

The chain recombines TRBV29-1 with TRBJ2-7, with D uncertain. V lost 1 base and J 8 bases, leaving 6 bases between the germline ends. The CDR3 runs to 10 residues. In germline, CDR1 is SQVTM, CDR2 ANQGSEA. CDR3 sequence reads: CSVEASQQYF. The CDR3 DNA sequence: TGCAGCGTTGAAGCCTCGCAGCAGTACTTC.

The chain couples TRBV6-5 to TRBJ2-2, with D possibly being TRBD2 (5 bases). The ends were cut back, 5 bases at V and 0 bases at J, with 10 bases in the middle. The CDR3 is made up of 15 amino acids. In germline, CDR1 is MNHEY, CDR2 SVGAGI. The CDR3 region is CASSADSTNTGELFF. As DNA, the CDR3 is TGTGCCAGCAGTGCGGACTCCACGAACACCGGGGAGCTGTTTTTT.

The chain uses TRBV7-3 and TRBJ2-5; no definite D call. The CDR3 length is 13 residues. The V and J ends lost 5 bases and 3 bases respectively, with 10 bases between them. The germline gives CDR1 SGHTA, CDR2 FQGTGA. The CDR3 DNA sequence: TGTGCCAGCAGCCAGGCCCTGGAAGAGACCCAGTACTTC. Translated: CASSQALEETQYF.

This chain links TRBV2 with TRBJ2-7, with 8 bases matching TRBD1. The CDR3 has 14 amino acids. The germline V gene encodes CDR1 SNHLY and CDR2 FYNNEI. The ends lost 5 bases at V and 3 bases at J; junction bases unmatched: 6. CDR3: CASSPDRGSYEQYF. CDR3 nucleotides: TGTGCCAGCAGTCCAGACAGGGGTAGCTACGAGCAGTACTTC. The full variable domain, with the rest looked up from reference TRBV2 and TRBJ2-7, is EPEVTQTPSHQVTQMGQEVILRCVPISNHLYFYWYRQILGQKVEFLVSFYNNEISEKSEIFDDQFSVERPDGSNFTLKIRSTKLEDSAMYFCASSPDRGSYEQYFGPGTRLTVT.

The chain uses TRBV28 and TRBJ2-3, with D hard to call. The CDR3 runs 12 residues. The V gene lost 6 bases and the J gene lost 5 bases, with 9 bases spanning the gap. The germline V gene encodes CDR1 MDHEN and CDR2 SYDVKM. CDR3 sequence (DNA): TGTGCCAGCAGCCAGTGGGGAGATACGCAGTATTTT. This encodes CASSQWGDTQYF.

The CDR3 region is CASSEVGYEQYF. The CDR3 coding sequence is TGTGCCAGCAGTGAAGTGGGTTACGAGCAGTACTTC. This chain links TRBV6-1 with TRBJ2-7; D gene uncertain. With 1 base removed from V and 4 bases from J, the gap between germline ends came to 5 bases. Germline CDR1 is MNHNS and CDR2 is SASEGT. The CDR3 consists of 12 residues.

The CDR3 sequence: CASSYLRDYQV. The CDR3 coding sequence is TGTGCCAGCAGCTACCTCCGGGACTACCAGGTC. The chain recombines TRBV7-9 with TRBJ2-7; 7 nucleotides agree with TRBD2. Germline V gene sequence: CDR1 SEHNR, CDR2 FQNEAQ (reference sequence). The CDR3 runs to 11 residues.

This clone showed up many times. The chain carries TRBV7-8 and TRBJ2-2; TRBD1 matches at 8 bases. The V gene end was trimmed by 10 bases and the J gene end by 6 bases; junction bases not matched to a gene: 7. Germline lookup yields CDR1 SGHVS and CDR2 FQNEAQ. The CDR3 spans 13 residues. The CDR3 sequence: CATWDRSAGELFF. The CDR3 nucleotides are TGTGCCACCTGGGACAGGAGTGCCGGGGAGCTGTTTTTT. Together with reference TRBV7-8 and TRBJ2-2, the CDR3 gives the full variable domain: GAGVSQSPRYKVAKRGQDVALRCDPISGHVSLFWYQQALGQGPEFLTYFQNEAQLDKSGLPSDRFFAERPEGSVSTLKIQRTQQEDSAVYLCATWDRSAGELFFGEGSRLTVL.

V is TRBV11-2 and J is TRBJ1-4; TRBD1 might be the D (5 bases). Trimming stripped 5 bases from V and 3 bases from J, with 13 bases between. Per germline, CDR1 SGHAT and CDR2 FQNNGV. This CDR3 region has 15 residues. CDR3 nucleotides: TGTGCCAGCAGCCAGATGGGGGGGGCTAATGAAAAACTGTTTTTT. It yields the protein CASSQMGGANEKLFF.

The chain is built from TRBV5-1 and TRBJ1-2; D unclear. The CDR3 runs 12 residues. CDR1 and CDR2 from the germline V gene are SGHRS and YFSETQ. The germline V and J ends were trimmed by 0 bases and 8 bases, with 8 bases remaining between them. The CDR3 spells CASSLAGWGYTF. In nucleotides, the CDR3 is TGCGCCAGCAGCTTGGCGGGCTGGGGCTACACCTTC.

CDR3 loop: CASSLSPGQGAAKNIQYF. CDR3 bases: TGTGCCAGCAGTTTATCCCCGGGACAGGGGGCTGCCAAAAACATTCAGTACTTC. The J gene is TRBJ2-4, the V gene TRBV27; the match to TRBD1 covers 12 bases. Trimming took 0 bases from V and 1 from J; bases not matched to a gene: 4. The CDR3 is 18 residues long. Germline V gene sequence: CDR1 MNHEY, CDR2 SMNVEV (reference sequence).

The J gene is TRBJ1-5, the V gene TRBV28, with D possibly TRBD1 on 6 matching bases. The CDR3 has 19 amino acids. V was pared by 6 bases and J by 0 bases, with 24 bases between. The germline V gene has CDR1 MDHEN and CDR2 SYDVKM. This chain's CDR3 is CASRGGTRGLRDSNQPQHF. The DNA for the CDR3 is TGTGCCAGCAGAGGAGGGACCAGGGGACTAAGGGATAGCAATCAGCCCCAGCATTTT.

The V and J genes are TRBV11-2 and TRBJ1-2, with D unresolved. The germline V and J ends were trimmed by 5 bases and 4 bases, with 20 bases remaining between them. This CDR3 comprises 16 residues. Germline CDR1 and CDR2: SGHAT and FQNNGV. CDR3 residues: CASSPLRRATPYGYTF. The CDR3 DNA is TGTGCCAGCAGCCCTCTGAGGCGGGCCACCCCCTATGGCTACACCTTC.

This clone was counted once. The V call is TRBV11-2, the J call TRBJ1-4; D gene ambiguous. The V gene's germline CDR1 is SGHAT and CDR2 FQNNGV. The CDR3 sequence is 15 residues long. V was cut by 4 bases and J by 7 bases, with 16 bases left in between. The CDR3 DNA reads TGTGCCAGCAGCTGGGCCGGGGTGGTCGGTGAAAAACTGTTTTTT. Residues: CASSWAGVVGEKLFF.